These 3 T cell receptor beta chains share one sample of origin, sequenced in a study of long-term antiretroviral therapy in people with HIV. Survey level was the resolution at which the v3.0 immunoSEQ assay ran. Measured with immunoSEQ multiplex PCR; TCRdb has only the in-frame clones, and not every one. The sample contains fewer than 30,000 clones, around three quarters of which appear only once. The sequences come from unsorted PBMCs, collected 2.1 years after starting antiretroviral therapy. Receptor source: a young man with HIV.

The rearrangement links TRBV7-8 to TRBJ1-2, with 10 bases aligning to TRBD1. From germline, CDR1 is SGHVS and CDR2 FQNEAQ. Trimming took 5 bases from V and 5 from J; bases not matched to a gene: 5. The CDR3 totals 14 residues. The CDR3 nucleotides are TGTGCCAGCAGCATAGGGACAGGGGAGTATGGCTACACCTTC. Translating it yields CASSIGTGEYGYTF. The complete variable domain, with remaining parts taken from reference TRBV7-8 and TRBJ1-2, reads GAGVSQSPRYKVAKRGQDVALRCDPISGHVSLFWYQQALGQGPEFLTYFQNEAQLDKSGLPSDRFFAERPEGSVSTLKIQRTQQEDSAVYLCASSIGTGEYGYTFGSGTRLTVV.

This clone was seen a few times. The CDR3 DNA sequence: TGTGCCAGCAGGGCCGAGAGAAGTCAGCCCCAGCATTTT. It translates to CASRAERSQPQHF. V and J are TRBV6-5 and TRBJ1-5; D remains unclear. From germline, CDR1 is MNHEY and CDR2 SVGAGI. This CDR3 has 13 residues. V was clipped by 6 bases and J by 6 bases, with 12 bases between them.

The chain links TRBV5-6 to TRBJ2-5, with TRBD1 matching over 7 bases. V gave up 0 bases and J gave up 5 bases; unmatched junction bases: 10. Germline CDR1 SGHDT, CDR2 YYEEEE. This CDR3 contains 16 residues. The CDR3 spells CASSLEGQSVRETQYF. The CDR3 nucleotides read TGTGCCAGCAGCTTGGAGGGACAGTCTGTTCGGGAGACCCAGTACTTC.